This paragraph reports one T cell receptor beta chain. Its antigen is not known. This entry is derived from a study of response to subunit inactivated influenza vaccine. The study, taken as a whole, reports: The authors suggested that few new T cells are recruited per seasonal influenza vaccination.

Using its own MiXCR run on the RT-PCR reads, TCRdb lists one record per CDR3 protein. The data contain 750,000 to 850,000 distinct CDR3 sequences, 18% of them singletons. From germline, CDR1 is SEHNR and CDR2 FQNEAQ (reference sequence). The CDR3 length is 15 residues. With V trimmed by 5 bases and J by 7 bases, 11 bases remained unmatched. The TCR comes from a man aged 45-60 years who received an inactivated influenza vaccine. The sequences come from PBMCs from blood, collected 5 to 6 days after vaccination. The chain joins TRBV7-9 to TRBJ2-1, with TRBD1 matching over 7 bases. The CDR3 DNA is TGTGCCAGCAGCCCCCCCTGGGACAGCGCAAATGAGCAGTTCTTC. Translation gives CASSPPWDSANEQFF.